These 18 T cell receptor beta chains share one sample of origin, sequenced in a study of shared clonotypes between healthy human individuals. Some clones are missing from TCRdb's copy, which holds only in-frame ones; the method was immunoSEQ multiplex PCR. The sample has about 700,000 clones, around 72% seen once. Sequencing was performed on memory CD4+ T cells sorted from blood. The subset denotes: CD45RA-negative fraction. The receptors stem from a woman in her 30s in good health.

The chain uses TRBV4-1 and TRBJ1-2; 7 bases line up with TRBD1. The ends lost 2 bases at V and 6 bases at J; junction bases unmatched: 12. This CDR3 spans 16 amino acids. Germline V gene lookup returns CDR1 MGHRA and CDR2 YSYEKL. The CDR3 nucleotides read TGCGCCAGCAGCCAACTTACGACAGGGATTAGGGATGGCTACACCTTC. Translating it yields CASSQLTTGIRDGYTF.

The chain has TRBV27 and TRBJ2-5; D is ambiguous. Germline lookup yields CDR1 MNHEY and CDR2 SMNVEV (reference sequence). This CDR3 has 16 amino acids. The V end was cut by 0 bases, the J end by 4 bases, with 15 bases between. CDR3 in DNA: TGTGCCAGCAGTTTATCTTGGGCAATTTTTGGAGAGACCCAGTACTTC. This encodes CASSLSWAIFGETQYF.

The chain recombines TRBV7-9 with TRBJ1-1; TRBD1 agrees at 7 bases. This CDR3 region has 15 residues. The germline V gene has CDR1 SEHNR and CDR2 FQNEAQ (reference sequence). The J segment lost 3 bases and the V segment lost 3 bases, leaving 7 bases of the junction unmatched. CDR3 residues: CASSFGQGGYTEAFF. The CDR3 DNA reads TGTGCCAGCAGCTTTGGCCAGGGGGGTTACACTGAAGCTTTCTTT.

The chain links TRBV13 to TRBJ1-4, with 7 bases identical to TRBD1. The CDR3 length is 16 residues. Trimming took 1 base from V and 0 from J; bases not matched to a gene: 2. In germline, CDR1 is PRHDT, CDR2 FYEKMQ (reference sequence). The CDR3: CASSLDRGATNEKLFF. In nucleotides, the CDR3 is TGTGCCAGCAGCTTAGACAGGGGCGCAACTAATGAAAAACTGTTTTTT.

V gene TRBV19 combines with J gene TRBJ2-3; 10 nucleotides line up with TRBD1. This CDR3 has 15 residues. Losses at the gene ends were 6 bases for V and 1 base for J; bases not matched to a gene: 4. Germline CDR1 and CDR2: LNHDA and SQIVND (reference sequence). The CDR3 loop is CASRLTGGGTDTQYF. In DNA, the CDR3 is TGTGCCAGTAGGCTGACAGGGGGCGGCACAGATACGCAGTATTTT.

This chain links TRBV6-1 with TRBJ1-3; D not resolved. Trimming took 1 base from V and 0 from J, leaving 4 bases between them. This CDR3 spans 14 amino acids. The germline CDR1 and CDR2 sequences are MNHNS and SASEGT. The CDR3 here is CASSEVGSGNTIYF. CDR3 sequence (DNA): TGTGCCAGCAGTGAAGTAGGCTCTGGAAACACCATATATTTT.

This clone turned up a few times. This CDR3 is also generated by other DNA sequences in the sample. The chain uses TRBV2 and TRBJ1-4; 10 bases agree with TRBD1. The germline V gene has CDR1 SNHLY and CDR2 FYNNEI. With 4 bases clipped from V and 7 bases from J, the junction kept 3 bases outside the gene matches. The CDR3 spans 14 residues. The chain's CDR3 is CASSGDRGIEKLFF. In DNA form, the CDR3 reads TGTGCCAGCAGTGGGGACAGGGGAATTGAAAAACTGTTTTTT.

The CDR3 loop reads CASSTNSRAGGLAGELFF. The DNA for the CDR3 is TGTGCCAGCAGCACTAATTCTCGAGCGGGAGGGCTGGCGGGGGAGCTGTTTTTT. V and J are TRBV7-3 and TRBJ2-2; TRBD2 aligns across 10 bases. Trimming took 5 bases from V and 8 from J; bases not matched to a gene: 17. Germline V gene lookup returns CDR1 SGHTA and CDR2 FQGTGA. The CDR3 is 18 amino acids.

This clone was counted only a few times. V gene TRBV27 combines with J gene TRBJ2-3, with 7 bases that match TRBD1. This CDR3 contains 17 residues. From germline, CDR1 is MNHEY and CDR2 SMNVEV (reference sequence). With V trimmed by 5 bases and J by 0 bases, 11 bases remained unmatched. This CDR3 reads CASSQRGTVLSTDTQYF. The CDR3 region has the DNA TGTGCCAGCAGTCAACGAGGGACAGTTCTTAGCACAGATACGCAGTATTTT.

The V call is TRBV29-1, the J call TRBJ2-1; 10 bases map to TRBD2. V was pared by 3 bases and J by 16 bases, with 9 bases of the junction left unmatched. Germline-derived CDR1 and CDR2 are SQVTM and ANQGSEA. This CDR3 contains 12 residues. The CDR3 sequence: CSVDLVSSGRFF. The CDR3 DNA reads TGCAGCGTTGACCTGGTGTCTAGCGGGAGATTCTTC.

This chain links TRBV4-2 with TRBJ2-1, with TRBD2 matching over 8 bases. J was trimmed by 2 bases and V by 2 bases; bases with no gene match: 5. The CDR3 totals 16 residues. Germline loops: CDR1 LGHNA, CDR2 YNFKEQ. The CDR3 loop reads CASSQPSGGAYNEQFF. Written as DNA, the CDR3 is TGTGCCAGCAGCCAACCCAGCGGGGGAGCCTACAATGAGCAGTTCTTC.

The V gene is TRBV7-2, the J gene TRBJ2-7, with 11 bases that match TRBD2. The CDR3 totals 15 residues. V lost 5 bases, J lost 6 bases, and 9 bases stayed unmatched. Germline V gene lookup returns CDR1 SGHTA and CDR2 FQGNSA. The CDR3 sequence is CASSTTALAGVEQYF. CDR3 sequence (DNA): TGTGCCAGCAGCACCACGGCACTAGCGGGAGTCGAGCAGTACTTC.

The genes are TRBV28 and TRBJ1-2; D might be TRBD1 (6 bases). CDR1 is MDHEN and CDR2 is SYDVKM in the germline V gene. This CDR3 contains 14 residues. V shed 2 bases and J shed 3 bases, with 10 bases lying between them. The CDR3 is CASSLGAGDYGYTF. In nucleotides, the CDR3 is TGTGCCAGCAGTTTAGGGGCAGGGGACTATGGCTACACCTTC.

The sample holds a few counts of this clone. CDR3 loop: CASSSGPRGLFF. In nucleotides, the CDR3 is TGTGCCAGCAGCTCGGGACCCCGGGGACTGTTTTTT. The chain recombines TRBV7-2 with TRBJ1-4; a weak D match, TRBD1 (5 bases). The V gene's germline CDR1 is SGHTA and CDR2 FQGNSA. The V end lost 4 bases, the J end lost 13 bases, and 13 bases lay between the germline ends. This CDR3 spans 12 amino acids.

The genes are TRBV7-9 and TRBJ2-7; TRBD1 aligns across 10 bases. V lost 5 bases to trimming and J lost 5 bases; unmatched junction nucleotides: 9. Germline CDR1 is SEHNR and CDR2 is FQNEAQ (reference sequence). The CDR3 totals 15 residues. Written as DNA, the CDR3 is TGTGCCAGCAGCACCCGGACAGGGGGAGTACACGAGCAGTACTTC. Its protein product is CASSTRTGGVHEQYF. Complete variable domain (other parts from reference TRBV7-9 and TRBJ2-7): DTGVSQNPRHKITKRGQNVTFRCDPISEHNRLYWYRQTLGQGPEFLTYFQNEAQLEKSRLLSDRFSAERPKGSFSTLEIQRTEQGDSAMYLCASSTRTGGVHEQYFGPGTRLTVT.

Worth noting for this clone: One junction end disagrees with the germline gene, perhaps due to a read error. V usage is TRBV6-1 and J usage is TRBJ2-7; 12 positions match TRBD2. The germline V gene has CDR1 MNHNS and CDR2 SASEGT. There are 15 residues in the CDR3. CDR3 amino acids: CASSATSGSSNEQYF. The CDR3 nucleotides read TGTGCCAGCAGTGCGACTAGCGGGAGCTCCAACGAGCAGTACTTC.

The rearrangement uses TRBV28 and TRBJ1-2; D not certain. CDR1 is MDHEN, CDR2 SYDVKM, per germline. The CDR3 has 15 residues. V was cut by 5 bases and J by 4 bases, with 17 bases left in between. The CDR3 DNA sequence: TGTGCCAGCAGTGCCCGGGGTGGTACCACCTATGGCTACACCTTC. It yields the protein CASSARGGTTYGYTF.

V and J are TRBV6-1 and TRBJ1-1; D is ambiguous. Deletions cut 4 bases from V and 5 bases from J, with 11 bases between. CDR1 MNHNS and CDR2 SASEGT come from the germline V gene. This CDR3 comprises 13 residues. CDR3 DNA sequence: TGTGCCAGCAGTGTGACGGTAGGGACTGAAGCTTTCTTT. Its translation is CASSVTVGTEAFF.